The entry below gives a single TCR beta chain sequence along with its context. The target antigen is unknown. The CDR3 covers 15 residues. The V segment lost 5 bases and the J segment 3 bases; nucleotides outside the gene matches: 6. CDR1 and CDR2 (germline): LNHDA, SQIVND (reference sequence). The data belong to a study of shared clonotypes between healthy human individuals. Study overall: Each donor's CD8 memory used one plate, CD8 naive two, each CD4 subset three. Study observations and caveats: In contrast to clonotypes shared by all four donors, non-shared clonotypes had lower generation probabilities.

Profiled with immunoSEQ multiplex PCR; TCRdb holds only in-frame clones, not every one. The sample carries about 1.5 million clones, approximately 98% recorded once. Material for sequencing was naive CD4+ T cells sorted from blood. The subset was: CD45RA+ positively selected. The chain recombines TRBV19 with TRBJ2-2; 7 bases are shared with TRBD1. This TCR was sampled from a man aged 25-45 years in good health. Here the CDR3 DNA reads TGTGCCAGTAGTGTCCGGGACAGTTACACCGGGGAGCTGTTTTTT. Translated, it gives CASSVRDSYTGELFF. Full variable domain (missing parts from reference TRBV19 and TRBJ2-2): DGGITQSPKYLFRKEGQNVTLSCEQNLNHDAMYWYRQDPGQGLRLIYYSQIVNDFQKGDIAEGYSVSREKKESFPLTVTSAQKNPTAFYLCASSVRDSYTGELFFGEGSRLTVL.